Listed here are 18 T cell receptor beta chains from one sample, sequenced in a study of OX40 agonist ivuxolimab in advanced cancers. Assay: immunoSEQ multiplex PCR; the TCRdb copy retains only in-frame clones and omits some. The table has around 37,000 clones, around 83% seen once. This specimen consisted of CD4+ or CD8+ T cells sorted from blood, obtained in a trial of the OX40 agonist ivuxolimab. The receptors originated from an adult with an advanced solid tumor such as melanoma, head and neck, liver or kidney cancer.

V and J are TRBV27 and TRBJ2-7, with D uncertain. Germline-derived CDR1 and CDR2 are MNHEY and SMNVEV (reference sequence). This CDR3 has 13 residues. V lost 3 bases, J lost 2 bases, and 8 bases lay in between. The DNA of the CDR3 is TGTGCCAGCAGTTTGAACTCAGCCTACGAGCAGTACTTC. It translates to CASSLNSAYEQYF.

This chain uses TRBV7-2 with TRBJ2-7; D perhaps matches TRBD2 (5 bases). With 0 bases removed from V and 0 bases from J, the gap between germline ends came to 9 bases. CDR1 is SGHTA and CDR2 is FQGNSA in the germline V gene. CDR3 length: 15 amino acids. The CDR3 nucleotides are TGTGCCAGCAGCTTAGCCGGGAAGAGCTCCTACGAGCAGTACTTC. Translating gives CASSLAGKSSYEQYF.

The chain uses TRBV7-6 and TRBJ2-7; D perhaps matches TRBD1 (6 bases). Germline CDR1 is SGHVS and CDR2 is FNYEAQ. The CDR3 runs to 17 residues. Trimming took off 4 bases at V and 1 base at J, with 20 bases between the two ends. The CDR3 DNA reads TGTGCCAGCAGCTCCCCAAAGACAGGACCCCTATCCTACGAGCAGTACTTC. This encodes CASSSPKTGPLSYEQYF.

The chain recombines TRBV9 with TRBJ2-1; D is perhaps TRBD2 (5 bases). CDR1 SGDLS and CDR2 YYNGEE come from the germline V gene. Between the trimmed V and J ends, which lost 3 bases and 10 bases, there was a span of 14 bases. This CDR3 is built from 13 residues. The CDR3 sequence is CASSEPRGREQFF. DNA of the CDR3: TGTGCCAGCAGCGAGCCTCGAGGGCGGGAGCAGTTCTTC.

In its sample, this clone was seen a few times. This chain connects TRBV7-2 to TRBJ2-7; 7 bases map to TRBD1. Germline V gene data show CDR1 as SGHTA and CDR2 as FQGNSA. The CDR3 has 15 residues. V dropped 2 bases and J dropped 7; count of bases not matched to a gene: 11. The CDR3 here is CASSLLGTEPWEQYF. In DNA form, the CDR3 reads TGTGCCAGCAGCTTACTTGGGACAGAACCTTGGGAGCAGTACTTC.

The chain recombines TRBV20-1 with TRBJ2-1; D remains ambiguous. Per the germline V gene, CDR1 is DFQATT and CDR2 is SNEGSKA (reference sequence). The CDR3 is 11 residues long. V lost 6 bases to trimming and J lost 4 bases, with 7 bases between them. CDR3 residues: CSAPHYNEQFF. Here the CDR3 DNA reads TGCAGTGCCCCCCATTACAATGAGCAGTTCTTC.

The chain couples TRBV6-5 to TRBJ2-1, with TRBD1 matching 7 bases. Losses at the gene ends were 2 bases for V and 7 bases for J; bases not matched to a gene: 8. This CDR3 is built from 15 residues. Germline assignment: CDR1 MNHEY and CDR2 SVGAGI. CDR3 protein: CASSYMPGGNNEQFF. The CDR3, as DNA: TGTGCCAGCAGTTACATGCCAGGGGGTAATAATGAGCAGTTCTTC.

This chain links TRBV13 with TRBJ2-2; TRBD1 matches at 10 bases. The CDR3 totals 15 residues. After removal of 5 bases from V and 7 bases from J, the junction contained 7 bases not matched to a gene. The germline V gene has CDR1 PRHDT and CDR2 FYEKMQ (reference sequence). The CDR3 region has the DNA TGTGCCAGCAGCGCCCCGGGACAGGGGAGCGGGGAGCTGTTTTTT. Protein sequence: CASSAPGQGSGELFF. The full variable domain, its missing parts supplied by reference TRBV13 and TRBJ2-2, is AAGVIQSPRHLIKEKRETATLKCYPIPRHDTVYWYQQGPGQDPQFLISFYEKMQSDKGSIPDRFSAQQFSDYHSELNMSSLELGDSALYFCASSAPGQGSGELFFGEGSRLTVL.

This sequence joins TRBV5-1 and TRBJ2-1, with 12 bases lining up with TRBD2. Germline V CDR1 and CDR2: SGHRS, YFSETQ. With V trimmed by 0 bases and J by 6 bases, 10 bases remained unmatched. This CDR3 contains 18 residues. The CDR3 DNA follows: TGCGCCAGCAGCTTGGACGGCAGGGGACTAGCGGGCTTCAATGAGCAGTTCTTC. Translating it yields CASSLDGRGLAGFNEQFF.

The chain couples TRBV7-9 to TRBJ2-7; 7 positions match TRBD1. This CDR3 is built from 14 residues. Germline V CDR1 and CDR2: SEHNR, FQNEAQ (reference sequence). V lost 4 bases and J lost 4; bases outside the gene matches: 7. Here the CDR3 reads CASSSGQESYEQYF. CDR3 nucleotide sequence: TGTGCCAGCAGCTCCGGACAGGAGAGTTACGAGCAGTACTTC.

The chain joins TRBV27 to TRBJ1-1; D ambiguous. With 4 bases removed from V and 4 bases from J, the gap between germline ends came to 16 bases. CDR1 is MNHEY, CDR2 SMNVEV, per germline (reference sequence). This CDR3 region has 15 residues. The CDR3 protein is CASSYRGGEGTEAFF. The CDR3 DNA follows: TGTGCCAGCAGTTACCGGGGTGGGGAGGGCACTGAAGCTTTCTTT.

This rearrangement joins TRBV5-4 to TRBJ1-1, with no clear D. V was shortened by 0 bases and J by 1 base, with 7 bases between the two germline ends. The CDR3 has 14 amino acids. The germline V gene encodes CDR1 SGHNT and CDR2 YYREEE (reference sequence). As DNA, the CDR3 is TGTGCCAGCAGCTTGGAGGGCGGGAACACTGAAGCTTTCTTT. The encoded protein is CASSLEGGNTEAFF.

The chain combines TRBV4-2 with TRBJ2-1; TRBD2 aligns across 13 bases. V lost 1 base, J lost 8 bases, and 11 bases stayed unmatched. Germline values: CDR1 LGHNA, CDR2 YNFKEQ. The CDR3 totals 18 residues. The CDR3 sequence: CASSQVPWTSGRRDEQFF. The DNA for the CDR3 is TGTGCCAGCAGCCAAGTCCCCTGGACTAGCGGGAGACGGGATGAGCAGTTCTTC.

The J gene is TRBJ2-2, the V gene TRBV28; D is ambiguous. Germline values: CDR1 MDHEN, CDR2 SYDVKM. V dropped 9 bases and J dropped 2 bases, with 16 bases sitting between them. The CDR3 is 15 residues long. The CDR3 nucleotides are TGTGCCAGTAGATCGGGCACCATAAACACCGGGGAGCTGTTTTTT. It is translated as CASRSGTINTGELFF.

About this clone: This sample also contains other DNA sequences that code for the same CDR3. The chain links TRBV27 to TRBJ1-5, with 8 bases fitting TRBD1. After removal of 6 bases from V and 0 bases from J, the junction contained 1 base not matched to a gene. Germline V gene data show CDR1 as MNHEY and CDR2 as SMNVEV (reference sequence). The CDR3 spans 14 residues. CDR3 sequence: CASRTGVSNQPQHF. The CDR3 DNA is TGTGCCAGCAGGACAGGGGTTAGCAATCAGCCCCAGCATTTT.

The chain carries TRBV30 and TRBJ1-2; 7 bases are shared with TRBD1. The CDR3 has 13 residues. The V and J ends lost 5 bases and 4 bases, in that order; junction bases with no gene match: 7. Germline V gene sequence: CDR1 GTSNPN, CDR2 SVGIG (reference sequence). CDR3: CAWDRANFYGYTF. CDR3 DNA sequence: TGTGCCTGGGACAGGGCTAACTTCTATGGCTACACCTTC. The whole variable domain, filled in from reference TRBV30 and TRBJ1-2, reads SQTIHQWPATLVQPVGSPLSLECTVEGTSNPNLYWYRQAAGRGLQLLFYSVGIGQISSEVPQNLSASRPQDRQFILSSKKLLLSDSGFYLCAWDRANFYGYTFGSGTRLTVV.

In its sample, this clone was seen once. The CDR3 nucleotides are TGTGCCAGCAGCCCACGAGGGCTATACAATGAGCAGTTCTTC. Encoded protein: CASSPRGLYNEQFF. V and J are TRBV7-6 and TRBJ2-1, with D possibly being TRBD2 (5 bases). The CDR3 length is 14 residues. V gave up 5 bases and J gave up 4 bases, with 12 bases separating them. Looked up from germline, CDR1 is SGHVS and CDR2 is FNYEAQ.

V usage is TRBV7-6 and J usage is TRBJ2-5; unclear D gene. The CDR3 contains 14 residues. V lost 0 bases, J lost 2 bases, and 7 bases lay in between. Per germline, CDR1 SGHVS and CDR2 FNYEAQ. CDR3 bases: TGTGCCAGCAGCTTAGCTCCAGCTCAAGAGACCCAGTACTTC. Protein: CASSLAPAQETQYF.